These 21 T cell receptor beta chains came from one sample sequenced in a study of cytomegalovirus exposure and HLA in healthy donors. The PCR contained 60 Vbeta and 13 Jbeta primers. The method was immunoSEQ multiplex PCR; TCRdb's version includes in-frame clones alone and lacks a portion of them. The sample gives some 120,000 clones, more than 15% of which show up once; roughly 3% is in the top ten. Specimen: PBMCs. Receptors were obtained from a female donor in good health and CMV-seropositive.

This clone appeared a few times. This rearrangement joins TRBV25-1 to TRBJ1-2; 7 bases are shared with TRBD1. The germline V gene encodes CDR1 MGHDK and CDR2 SYGVNS. The CDR3 sequence is 14 residues long. After removal of 7 bases from V and 4 bases from J, the junction contained 9 bases not matched to a gene. The chain's CDR3 is CASTGQVGTYGYTF. CDR3 coding DNA: TGTGCCAGCACCGGACAGGTTGGGACCTATGGCTACACCTTC.

This clone has only a few counts. The chain couples TRBV7-2 to TRBJ1-6, with a tentative D call TRBD1 (5 bases). The germline gives CDR1 SGHTA, CDR2 FQGNSA. Trimming cost V 0 bases and J 9 bases, with 15 bases left between them. This CDR3 is 16 amino acids long. CDR3 bases: TGTGCCAGCAGCTTAGCGGGGCAGGGTGAACCTTCACCCCTCCACTTT. Translated: CASSLAGQGEPSPLHF.

The V and J genes are TRBV6-1 and TRBJ1-1; D perhaps matches TRBD1 (5 bases). V dropped 7 bases and J dropped 4 bases, with 16 bases sitting between them. Germline V gene sequence: CDR1 MNHNS, CDR2 SASEGT. This CDR3 region has 14 residues. The CDR3 spells CASTAGHLSTEAFF. In DNA, the CDR3 is TGTGCCAGCACAGCAGGACATTTAAGCACTGAAGCTTTCTTT.

The chain links TRBV18 to TRBJ1-2; D is possibly TRBD1 (6 bases). This CDR3 is built from 15 residues. CDR1 and CDR2 from the germline V gene are KGHSH and LQKENI. Trimming pared 1 base from V and 2 bases from J, leaving 11 bases between. CDR3 bases: TGTGCCAGCTCACCACTCGCAGGGGTGAACTATGGCTACACCTTC. Translating gives CASSPLAGVNYGYTF.

This clone was observed a few times. This chain uses TRBV9 with TRBJ1-2; D might be TRBD1 (6 bases). The length of the CDR3 is 14 residues. The V end was cut by 4 bases, the J end by 5 bases, with 15 bases between. CDR1 and CDR2 (germline): SGDLS, YYNGEE. The CDR3 DNA is TGTGCCAGCAGCCCGAACAGGGTAGGGTATGGCTACACCTTC. It codes for CASSPNRVGYGYTF.

The chain combines TRBV27 with TRBJ1-2; D is uncertain. The V end lost 5 bases, the J end lost 4 bases, and 11 bases lay between the germline ends. CDR3 size: 13 residues. Germline V CDR1 and CDR2: MNHEY, SMNVEV (reference sequence). DNA of the CDR3: TGTGCCAGCAGTGACGGGAATGCCTATGGCTACACCTTC. As protein: CASSDGNAYGYTF.

This chain uses TRBV4-2 with TRBJ1-4; D remains ambiguous. Looked up from germline, CDR1 is LGHNA and CDR2 is YNFKEQ. The CDR3 loop spans 17 amino acids. Trimming removed 0 bases at V and 5 bases at J, with 16 bases between. The chain's CDR3 is CASSQDHKVRKNEKLFF. In DNA, the CDR3 is TGTGCCAGCAGCCAAGATCATAAGGTCAGGAAGAATGAAAAACTGTTTTTT.

This clone was counted only a few times. The V gene is TRBV4-2, the J gene TRBJ1-1, with no clear D. Trimming removed 4 bases from V and 4 bases from J, with 16 bases in between. The CDR3 runs 15 residues. Germline values: CDR1 LGHNA, CDR2 YNFKEQ. This chain's CDR3 is CASSRVGPRSTEAFF. Written as DNA, the CDR3 is TGTGCCAGCAGCCGTGTCGGCCCTCGGAGCACTGAAGCTTTCTTT.

The CDR3 here is CATAGGTGKYSNQPQHF. DNA of the CDR3: TGTGCCACCGCAGGGGGGACAGGGAAATATAGCAATCAGCCCCAGCATTTT. This chain uses TRBV15 with TRBJ1-5; 9 nucleotides line up with TRBD1. Per germline, CDR1 LNHNV and CDR2 YYDKDF (reference sequence). This CDR3 has 17 amino acids. V lost 8 bases and J lost 0; bases outside the gene matches: 11.

The V call is TRBV5-6, the J call TRBJ1-2; D gene uncertain. V dropped 3 bases and J dropped 7 bases, with 10 bases sitting between them. This CDR3 is built from 12 residues. CDR1 is SGHDT, CDR2 YYEEEE, per germline. For the CDR3, the DNA is TGTGCCAGCAGCTCCCCTTGGAGTGGCTACACCTTC. Translating it yields CASSSPWSGYTF.

The chain recombines TRBV15 with TRBJ1-6; D may be TRBD1 (6 bases). The CDR3 loop spans 17 amino acids. Germline lookup yields CDR1 LNHNV and CDR2 YYDKDF (reference sequence). V lost 1 base and J lost 7, with 17 bases in between. CDR3 DNA sequence: TGTGCCACCAGCAGAGCCCCGCCGGGGGGGGCGAATTCACCCCTCCACTTT. Residues: CATSRAPPGGANSPLHF.

This clone was counted between two and nine times. J is TRBJ2-1 and V is TRBV6-6, with TRBD2 matching 13 bases. J lost 5 bases, V lost 2 bases, and 3 bases had no gene match. The length of the CDR3 is 16 residues. Germline values: CDR1 MNHNY, CDR2 SVGAGI (reference sequence). This CDR3 reads CASSYQLAGGDNEQFF. CDR3 in DNA: TGTGCCAGCAGTTACCAACTAGCGGGAGGGGACAATGAGCAGTTCTTC.

Only a few counts were recorded for this clone. The rearrangement joins TRBV28 to TRBJ1-2, with 9 bases fitting TRBD1. V shed 6 bases and J 8 bases; nucleotides not matched to a gene: 4. The CDR3 is 12 amino acids. From germline, CDR1 is MDHEN and CDR2 SYDVKM. In DNA form, the CDR3 reads TGTGCCAGCAGGGGACAGGGTAGGGGCTACACCTTC. It encodes CASRGQGRGYTF.

A few counts support this clone. The chain couples TRBV9 to TRBJ2-3; no reliable D call. This CDR3 has 15 residues. The V end was cut by 4 bases, the J end by 2 bases, with 14 bases between. Germline V gene data show CDR1 as SGDLS and CDR2 as YYNGEE. The DNA for the CDR3 is TGTGCCAGCAGCCCCCGACTGATCAACACAGATACGCAGTATTTT. This codes for CASSPRLINTDTQYF.

This chain joins TRBV30 and TRBJ2-7, with TRBD2 matching over 7 bases. V lost 8 bases and J lost 1; bases outside the gene matches: 8. The CDR3 contains 13 residues. Germline V gene data show CDR1 as GTSNPN and CDR2 as SVGIG (reference sequence). CDR3 DNA sequence: TGTGCCGGAAGGGAGGGCTTATCCTACGAGCAGTACTTC. It encodes CAGREGLSYEQYF.

The chain joins TRBV9 to TRBJ2-1; possible D gene TRBD2, 5 bases. Germline CDR1 SGDLS, CDR2 YYNGEE. CDR3 length: 11 residues. V dropped 4 bases and J dropped 10 bases, with 9 bases sitting between them. The CDR3 nucleotides read TGTGCCAGCAGCCCTGGCGGGGAGCAGTTCTTC. Translated, it gives CASSPGGEQFF. The entire variable domain, with the rest obtained from reference TRBV9 and TRBJ2-1, is as follows: DSGVTQTPKHLITATGQRVTLRCSPRSGDLSVYWYQQSLDQGLQFLIQYYNGEERAKGNILERFSAQQFPDLHSELNLSSLELGDSALYFCASSPGGEQFFGPGTRLTVL.

The rearrangement joins TRBV28 to TRBJ2-7; possible D gene TRBD1, 6 bases. V lost 4 bases and J 2 bases, leaving 27 bases between the germline ends. This CDR3 has 19 residues. From germline, CDR1 is MDHEN and CDR2 SYDVKM. As DNA, the CDR3 is TGTGCCAGCAGTTCCAACCCGGGACACCAATCATACGGAGCCTACGAGCAGTACTTC. This codes for CASSSNPGHQSYGAYEQYF.

This chain uses TRBV7-6 with TRBJ1-4, with TRBD1 matching over 7 bases. CDR1 is SGHVS and CDR2 is FNYEAQ in the germline V gene. The CDR3 covers 17 residues. V gave up 1 base and J gave up 5 bases; unmatched junction bases: 10. The CDR3 coding sequence is TGTGCCAGCAGCTTAGGACAGGGTAGTGAGAGGAATGAAAAACTGTTTTTT. It specifies CASSLGQGSERNEKLFF.

This clone was found a few times. This rearrangement joins TRBV29-1 to TRBJ2-7, with 11 bases lining up with TRBD2. The CDR3 length is 14 residues. Germline trimming cut 4 bases from V and 2 bases from J; bases unmatched to any gene: 4. The V gene's germline CDR1 is SQVTM and CDR2 ANQGSEA. DNA of the CDR3: TGCAGCGTTGCCCGACTAGCGGGGCCCTACGAGCAGTACTTC. Translated: CSVARLAGPYEQYF.

On this clone: The junction does not match germline at one end; this may be a read error. The chain couples TRBV27 to TRBJ2-7; the match to TRBD1 covers 9 bases. Germline values: CDR1 MNHEY, CDR2 SMNVEV (reference sequence). The length of the CDR3 is 16 residues. The DNA of the CDR3 is TGTGCCAGCAGTTTCCTTTCCGGGACAGGGTCCTACGAGCATTACTTC. It specifies CASSFLSGTGSYEHYF.

The chain combines TRBV2 with TRBJ2-1, with 7 bases matching TRBD2. This CDR3 spans 16 amino acids. Trimming removed 3 bases from V and 7 bases from J; junction bases left unmatched: 12. The germline gives CDR1 SNHLY, CDR2 FYNNEI. CDR3 sequence reads: CASSDGRGRERNEQFF. CDR3 bases: TGTGCCAGCAGTGATGGGCGGGGGAGAGAGAGGAATGAGCAGTTCTTC.